One sample yielded the 15 T cell receptor beta chains listed below, sequenced in a study of T cells generated in artificial thymic organoids. Reverse primers in the TRAC or TRBC constant regions drove separate semi-nested PCRs for TCRalpha and TCRbeta. TCRdb reprocessed the 5' RACE reads via MiXCR and lists one record per CDR3 protein. This table holds 6,000 to 8,000 distinct CDR3 sequences, about 24% found once. Their recognized antigens are unknown. Artificial thymic organoids aggregated human hematopoietic stem and progenitor cells with human DLL1-expressing MS5 murine stromal cells. The seeding cells were CD34+CD3- hematopoietic stem and progenitor cells purified by FACS to remove T cells. Sequences were obtained from naive CD8+ T cells grown in artificial thymic organoids from cord blood stem and progenitor cells. The subset denotes: CD3+TCRalphabeta+CD8SP T cells; for blood, CD45RO-CCR7+ naive CD8+ T cells. These receptors all stem from a human donor who gave cord blood stem cells for thymic organoid culture, a cardiac surgery patient who gave postnatal thymus, or a blood donor (not recorded which).

This clonotype turned up a few times. The rearrangement uses TRBV18 and TRBJ2-3; 7 positions match TRBD2. This CDR3 is 15 amino acids long. Germline trimming cut 4 bases from V and 6 bases from J; bases unmatched to any gene: 10. Germline values: CDR1 KGHSH, CDR2 LQKENI. In nucleotides, the CDR3 is TGTGCCAGCTCACTCTACGGGACTACCTGGGATACGCAGTATTTT. It specifies CASSLYGTTWDTQYF.

This clonotype has more than one count but fewer than ten. This CDR3 is CASSLVDRRVKETQYF. The CDR3 DNA is TGTGCCAGCAGCTTAGTGGATCGGCGGGTCAAAGAGACCCAGTACTTC. This chain connects TRBV7-2 to TRBJ2-5, with D perhaps TRBD2 (5 bases). Trimming cost V 1 base and J 3 bases, with 15 bases left between them. The CDR3 is made up of 16 amino acids. CDR1 and CDR2 (germline): SGHTA, FQGNSA.

The chain has TRBV27 and TRBJ1-5, with TRBD1 as a possible D gene (5 bases). Germline V gene data show CDR1 as MNHEY and CDR2 as SMNVEV (reference sequence). There are 14 residues in the CDR3. V was trimmed by 8 bases and J by 3 bases, leaving 14 bases between them. The CDR3 DNA reads as TGTGCCAGCCGGCGGGGGAGAGACAATCAGCCCCAGCATTTT. Translated: CASRRGRDNQPQHF.

J is TRBJ1-1 and V is TRBV5-1, with TRBD1 as a possible D gene (6 bases). The V and J ends lost 4 bases and 2 bases respectively, with 12 bases between them. This CDR3 is built from 14 residues. Looked up from germline, CDR1 is SGHRS and CDR2 is YFSETQ. The CDR3 DNA reads as TGCGCCAGCAGCCCGGGACATTCCAACACTGAAGCTTTCTTT. As protein: CASSPGHSNTEAFF.

The J gene is TRBJ2-5, the V gene TRBV5-1; a possible D gene is TRBD1 (6 bases). Germline values: CDR1 SGHRS, CDR2 YFSETQ. The CDR3 has 16 amino acids. Trimming stripped 0 bases from V and 5 bases from J, with 17 bases between. The CDR3 nucleotides read TGCGCCAGCAGCTTGGCCCGACAGGTCCGAGGGGAGACCCAGTACTTC. Translated: CASSLARQVRGETQYF.

This clonotype showed up just a few times. The chain carries TRBV12-3 or TRBV12-4 and TRBJ2-3; D is unresolved. The CDR3 is made up of 15 amino acids. V lost 8 bases, J lost 0 bases, and 15 bases lay in between. The CDR3 DNA sequence: TGTGCCAGCGGCCCCCCTGGCCAGAGCACAGATACGCAGTATTTT. Encoded protein: CASGPPGQSTDTQYF.

This clonotype turned up a few times. This chain connects TRBV29-1 to TRBJ1-2; 7 nucleotides line up with TRBD1. Germline trimming cut 7 bases from V and 8 bases from J; bases unmatched to any gene: 7. The CDR3 is 11 amino acids. The germline CDR1 and CDR2 sequences are SQVTM and ANQGSEA. CDR3 coding DNA: TGCAGCGCTCGGGACAGACGAGGCTACACCTTC. Residues: CSARDRRGYTF.

This clonotype appeared a few times. The chain has TRBV7-2 and TRBJ2-5; TRBD2 matches at 9 bases. Trimming took 1 base from V and 0 from J; bases not matched to a gene: 6. The CDR3 is made up of 17 amino acids. Germline CDR1 SGHTA, CDR2 FQGNSA. The CDR3 sequence is CASSLGAGGPYQETQYF. Written as DNA, the CDR3 is TGTGCCAGCAGCTTAGGAGCGGGGGGCCCGTACCAAGAGACCCAGTACTTC.

This clonotype is labeled as medium-sized. The rearrangement joins TRBV29-1 to TRBJ2-3, with D perhaps matching TRBD2 (5 bases). CDR1 and CDR2 (germline): SQVTM, ANQGSEA. This CDR3 region has 13 residues. V was clipped by 2 bases and J by 1 base, with 7 bases between them. The CDR3 region has the DNA TGCAGCGTTGAACGTAGCGGCACAGATACGCAGTATTTT. It is translated as CSVERSGTDTQYF.

This clonotype is medium-sized (0.01 to 0.1%) by share. The chain uses TRBV6-5 and TRBJ1-2, with a weak D call TRBD1 (5 bases). This CDR3 comprises 16 residues. Germline V lookup: CDR1 MNHEY, CDR2 SVGAGI. V lost 4 bases and J lost 5, with 20 bases in between. CDR3 DNA: TGTGCCAGCAGTTGGGGACTGGGCGGTTTGTCATATGGCTACACCTTC. Translated: CASSWGLGGLSYGYTF.

This clonotype was observed a handful of times. The rearrangement links TRBV6-2 or TRBV6-3 to TRBJ2-7; the match to TRBD2 covers 8 bases. The V and J ends lost 2 bases and 7 bases, in that order; junction bases with no gene match: 16. Germline V CDR1 and CDR2: MNHEY, SVGEGT. This CDR3 spans 17 amino acids. This CDR3 is CASSYEVAGFPGGEQYF. CDR3 coding DNA: TGTGCCAGCAGTTACGAGGTAGCGGGGTTCCCTGGGGGGGAGCAGTACTTC.

Note on this clonotype: This clone may be a read error of a much larger clone one base away. This chain links TRBV18 with TRBJ1-2; no firm D call. Germline V gene lookup returns CDR1 KGHSH and CDR2 LQKENI. CDR3 length: 12 residues. In DNA, the CDR3 is TGTGCCAGCCCACCATGGGGATATGGCTACACCTTC. Residues: CASPPWGYGYTF.

This clonotype was recorded a few times. The rearrangement links TRBV2 to TRBJ2-7; D gene ambiguous. This CDR3 contains 15 residues. V gave up 4 bases and J gave up 1 base, with 14 bases separating them. Germline V gene sequence: CDR1 SNHLY, CDR2 FYNNEI. The CDR3: CASSAGTSKSYEQYF. The CDR3 region has the DNA TGTGCCAGCAGTGCGGGCACCTCGAAGTCCTACGAGCAGTACTTC.

V is TRBV27 and J is TRBJ1-4; D is perhaps TRBD1 (6 bases). Per the germline V gene, CDR1 is MNHEY and CDR2 is SMNVEV (reference sequence). This CDR3 is built from 15 residues. Trimming took off 5 bases at V and 8 bases at J, with 18 bases between the two ends. The DNA of the CDR3 is TGTGCCAGCAGTCCCCAGTTGGGGGCAGGAGAAAAACTGTTTTTT. Amino acids: CASSPQLGAGEKLFF. Full variable domain (rest looked up from reference TRBV27 and TRBJ1-4): EAQVTQNPRYLITVTGKKLTVTCSQNMNHEYMSWYRQDPGLGLRQIYYSMNVEVTDKGDVPEGYKVSRKEKRNFPLILESPSPNQTSLYFCASSPQLGAGEKLFFGSGTQLSVL.

This chain uses TRBV9 with TRBJ2-3, with 7 nucleotides matching TRBD2. The CDR3 has 17 amino acids. From germline, CDR1 is SGDLS and CDR2 YYNGEE. V was clipped by 2 bases and J by 7 bases; unmatched bases: 16. For the CDR3, the DNA is TGTGCCAGCAGCGTGTTTGAGGCTAGCGGCCTCGCGAATACGCAGTATTTT. Protein: CASSVFEASGLANTQYF.